Here is one T cell receptor beta chain with its context. Antigen specificity is unknown. This may stem from a read error, because a much larger clone lies one nucleotide away. Likely a read error: the CDR3 ends without its conserved phenylalanine or tryptophan. There are 11 residues in the CDR3. V shed 1 base and J shed 11 bases, with 9 bases lying between them. Germline CDR1 and CDR2: SGHDT and YYEEEE. The sample belongs to a study of human T cells and chemical hapten exposure. The overall study: The study traced per-sample TCR yield variation mainly to small differences in pooled library volumes. Study results and caveats: Expanded TCRs clustered into significantly more large CDR3 similarity groups than controls, the analysis revealed.

For the library, individual cDNA molecules each received unique molecular identifiers. How the authors handled the data: Ranging from about 20,000 to 750,000, TCR counts per sample had a median value of 95,638. A single record per CDR3 protein comes from TCRdb applying MiXCR to the RACE reads. The V and J calls and clone size come from TCRdb's table, not from the authors' own analysis. The sample shows 300,000 to 400,000 distinct CDR3 sequences, around 7% of them seen only once. Indicated time point: patch test 1, 2 weeks after DPC sensitization. Treatment given: therapeutic diphenylcyclopropenone sensitization with weekly scalp DPC.

The source is a woman between 18 and 29 years old with alopecia areata. Some clones in this sample may be carry-over from other donors' samples. This sequence joins TRBV5-6 and TRBJ1-1; D unclear. The source material was whole blood, sampled in connection with sensitization to the hapten diphenylcyclopropenone (DPC). CDR3 protein: CASSLFEEAFI. The CDR3 coding sequence is TGTGCCAGCAGCTTGTTCGAGGAGGCTTTCATT.